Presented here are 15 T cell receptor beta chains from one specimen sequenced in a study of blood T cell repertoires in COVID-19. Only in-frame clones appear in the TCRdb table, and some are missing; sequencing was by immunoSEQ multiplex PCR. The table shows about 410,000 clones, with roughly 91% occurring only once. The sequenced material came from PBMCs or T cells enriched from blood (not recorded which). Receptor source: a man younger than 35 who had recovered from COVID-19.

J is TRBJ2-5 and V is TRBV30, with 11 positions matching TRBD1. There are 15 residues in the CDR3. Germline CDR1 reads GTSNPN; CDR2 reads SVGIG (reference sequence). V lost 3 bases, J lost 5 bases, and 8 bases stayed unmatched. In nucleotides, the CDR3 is TGTGCCTGGAGCGCAGCGGGACAGGGGGGCGAGACCCAGTACTTC. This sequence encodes CAWSAAGQGGETQYF.

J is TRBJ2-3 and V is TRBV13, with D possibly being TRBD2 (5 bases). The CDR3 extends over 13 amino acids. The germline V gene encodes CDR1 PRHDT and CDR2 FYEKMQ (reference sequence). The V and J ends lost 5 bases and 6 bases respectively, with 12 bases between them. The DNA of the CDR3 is TGTGCCAGCAGCCCTAGCCGATACGATACGCAGTATTTT. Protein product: CASSPSRYDTQYF.

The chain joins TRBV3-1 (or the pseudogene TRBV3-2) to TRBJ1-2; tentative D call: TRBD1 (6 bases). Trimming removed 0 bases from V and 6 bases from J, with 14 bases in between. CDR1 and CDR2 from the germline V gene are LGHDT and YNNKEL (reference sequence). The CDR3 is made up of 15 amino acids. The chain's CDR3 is CASSQEATGSHGYTF. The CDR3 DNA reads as TGTGCCAGCAGCCAAGAGGCGACAGGAAGCCATGGCTACACCTTC.

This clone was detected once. The CDR3 DNA reads TGTGCCAGCAGCTGGGACAGGGGTGAAAAACTGTTTTTT. Amino acid sequence: CASSWDRGEKLFF. The chain carries TRBV5-5 and TRBJ1-4; TRBD1 agrees at 10 bases. The ends lost 3 bases at V and 7 bases at J; junction bases unmatched: 0. CDR1 SGHKS and CDR2 YYEKEE come from the germline V gene (reference sequence). CDR3 size: 13 residues.

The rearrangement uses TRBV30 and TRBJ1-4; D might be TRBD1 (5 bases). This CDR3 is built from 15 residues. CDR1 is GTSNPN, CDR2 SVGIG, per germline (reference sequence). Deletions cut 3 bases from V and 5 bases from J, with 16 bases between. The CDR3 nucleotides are TGTGCCTGGAGGGGATTCGGGACTGAGAATGAAAAACTGTTTTTT. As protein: CAWRGFGTENEKLFF.

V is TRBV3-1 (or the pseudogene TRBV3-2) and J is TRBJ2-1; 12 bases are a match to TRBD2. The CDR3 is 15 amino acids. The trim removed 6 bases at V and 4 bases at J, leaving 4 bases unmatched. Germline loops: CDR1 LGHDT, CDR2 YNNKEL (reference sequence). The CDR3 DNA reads TGTGCCAGCAGAGGACTAGCGGGACGATACAATGAGCAGTTCTTC. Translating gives CASRGLAGRYNEQFF.

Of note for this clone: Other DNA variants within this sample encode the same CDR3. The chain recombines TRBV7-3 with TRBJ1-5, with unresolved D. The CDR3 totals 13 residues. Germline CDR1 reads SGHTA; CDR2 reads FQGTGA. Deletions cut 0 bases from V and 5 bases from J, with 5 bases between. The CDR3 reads CASSLTRDQPQHF. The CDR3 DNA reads TGTGCCAGCAGCTTAACGAGGGATCAGCCCCAGCATTTT.

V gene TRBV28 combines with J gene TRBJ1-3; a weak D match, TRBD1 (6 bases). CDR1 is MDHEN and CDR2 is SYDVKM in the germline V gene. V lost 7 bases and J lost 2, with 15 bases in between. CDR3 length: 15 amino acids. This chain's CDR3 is CASTRGKNAGNTIYF. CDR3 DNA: TGTGCCAGCACGAGGGGGAAGAACGCTGGAAACACCATATATTTT.

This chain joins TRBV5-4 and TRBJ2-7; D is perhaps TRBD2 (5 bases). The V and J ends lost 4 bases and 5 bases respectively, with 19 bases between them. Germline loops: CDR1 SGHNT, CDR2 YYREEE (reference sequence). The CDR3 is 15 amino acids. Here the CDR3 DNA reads TGTGCCAGCAGCCCTCCAGGAGGTATAAAGGACGAGCAGTACTTC. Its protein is CASSPPGGIKDEQYF.

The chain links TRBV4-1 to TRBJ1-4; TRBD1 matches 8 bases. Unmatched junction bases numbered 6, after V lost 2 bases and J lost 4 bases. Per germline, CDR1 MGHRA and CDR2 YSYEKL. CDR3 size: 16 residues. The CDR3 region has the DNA TGCGCCAGCAGCCAAACACAGGGGGAGGGTAATGAAAAACTGTTTTTT. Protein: CASSQTQGEGNEKLFF.

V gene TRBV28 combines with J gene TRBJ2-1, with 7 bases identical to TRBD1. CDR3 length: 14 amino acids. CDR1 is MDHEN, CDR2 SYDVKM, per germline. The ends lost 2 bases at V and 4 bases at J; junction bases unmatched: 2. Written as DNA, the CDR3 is TGTGCCAGCAGTTTACCGACAGGGTACAATGAGCAGTTCTTC. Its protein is CASSLPTGYNEQFF.

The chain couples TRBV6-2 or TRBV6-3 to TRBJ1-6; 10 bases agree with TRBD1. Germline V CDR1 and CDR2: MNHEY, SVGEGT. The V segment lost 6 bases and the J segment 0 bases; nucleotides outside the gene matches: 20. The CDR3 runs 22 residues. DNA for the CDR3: TGTGCCAGCAGACCTCGCCGAGTGGGACAGGGGCCCGAGAGCTCCTATAATTCACCCCTCCACTTT. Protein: CASRPRRVGQGPESSYNSPLHF.

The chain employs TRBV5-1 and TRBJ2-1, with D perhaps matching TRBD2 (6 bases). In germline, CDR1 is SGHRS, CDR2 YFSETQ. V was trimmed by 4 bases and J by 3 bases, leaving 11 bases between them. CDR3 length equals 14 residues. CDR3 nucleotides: TGCGCCAGCAGCCTCGGGACTCACTACAATGAGCAGTTCTTC. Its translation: CASSLGTHYNEQFF.

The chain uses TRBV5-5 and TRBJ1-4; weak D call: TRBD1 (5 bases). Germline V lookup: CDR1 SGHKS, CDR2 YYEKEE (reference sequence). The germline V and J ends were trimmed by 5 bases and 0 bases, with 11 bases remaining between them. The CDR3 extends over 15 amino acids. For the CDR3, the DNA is TGTGCCAGCAGTAAACAGGTTGCAACTAATGAAAAACTGTTTTTT. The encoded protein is CASSKQVATNEKLFF.

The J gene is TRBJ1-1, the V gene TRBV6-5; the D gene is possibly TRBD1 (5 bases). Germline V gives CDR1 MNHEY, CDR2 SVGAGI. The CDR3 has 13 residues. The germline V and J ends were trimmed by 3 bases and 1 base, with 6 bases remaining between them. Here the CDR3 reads CASSYTGNTEAFF. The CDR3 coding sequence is TGTGCCAGCAGTTATACAGGGAACACTGAAGCTTTCTTT.